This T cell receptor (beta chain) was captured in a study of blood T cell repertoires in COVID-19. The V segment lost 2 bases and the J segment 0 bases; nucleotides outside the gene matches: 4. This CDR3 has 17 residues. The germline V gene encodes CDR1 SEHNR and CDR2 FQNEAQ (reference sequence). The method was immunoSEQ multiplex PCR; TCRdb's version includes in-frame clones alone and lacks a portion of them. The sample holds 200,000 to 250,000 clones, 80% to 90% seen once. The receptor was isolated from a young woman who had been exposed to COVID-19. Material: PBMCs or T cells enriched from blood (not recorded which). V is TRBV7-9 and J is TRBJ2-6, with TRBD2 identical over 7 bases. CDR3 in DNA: TGTGCCAGCAGCTTAAGCGGGGAGCCCTCTGGGGCCAACGTCCTGACTTTC. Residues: CASSLSGEPSGANVLTF.